This is a list of T cell receptor beta chains from one sample in a study of neurological immune-mediated disorders. Each CDR3 protein gets one entry after TCRdb re-called the 5' RACE reads with MiXCR. The table has 50,000 or so distinct CDR3 sequences, about 3% seen once. Sequenced input: PBMCs. Receptor source: a man aged 35 to 55 with multiple sclerosis. Each CDR3 is given with its conserved first and last residue. The order of the fields is J gene, V gene, clone size, D gene, CDR3 DNA, CDR3 protein. A D gene is named only where the DNA matches it firmly. For some rows the clone size is stated as once, few or many, or as a class when expanded; others skip it.

TRBJ2-7	TRBV5-1	many	-	TGCGCCAGCAGCTTGGAAGGACAGAATCCCTACGAGCAGTACTTC	CASSLEGQNPYEQYF
TRBJ1-1	TRBV4-1	many	-	TGCGCCAGCAGCCAAGGACGGGCTATGAACACTGAAGCTTTCTTT	CASSQGRAMNTEAFF
TRBJ2-2	TRBV7-2	many	TRBD2	TGTGCCAACAGCTTAAGTTGGCGGGGGACGAACACCGGGGAGCTGTTTTTT	CANSLSWRGTNTGELFF
TRBJ1-1	TRBV20-1	many	TRBD1	TGCAGTCCGGCAGGGTCAGGGGGCTTAGGGGACACTGAAGCTTTCTTT	CSPAGSGGLGDTEAFF
TRBJ2-7	TRBV20-1	many	TRBD1	TGCAGTGCTACGGACAGGGGAGATAATGAGCAGTACTTC	CSATDRGDNEQYF
TRBJ2-5	TRBV7-3	many	-	TGTGCCAGCAGCTCTATGCGGAGCGAGACCCAGTACTTC	CASSSMRSETQYF
TRBJ2-7	TRBV6-2/TRBV6-3	few	TRBD2	TGTGCCAGCAGCCTAACTAGCGTTTTCGAGCAGTACTTC	CASSLTSVFEQYF
TRBJ1-1	TRBV3-1	many	-	TGTGCCAGCAGCCAAGGGATTTCCACTGAAGCTTTCTTT	CASSQGISTEAFF
TRBJ1-1	TRBV7-9	many	-	TGTGCCAGCAGCTTAGAATGGGGGAACACTGAAGCTTTCTTT	CASSLEWGNTEAFF
TRBJ2-3	TRBV9	-	TRBD2	TGTGCCAGCAGCGTACCCAGCGGGGGCTGGGCAGATACGCAGTATTTT	CASSVPSGGWADTQYF
TRBJ1-4	TRBV24-1	many	-	TGTGCCACCAGTGAAGGGACAATTGGGGAAAAACTGTTTTTT	CATSEGTIGEKLFF
TRBJ2-1	TRBV5-1	many	TRBD2	TGCGCCAGCAGCCCCTTAGCGGGGGGCGACCACAATGAGCAGTTCTTC	CASSPLAGGDHNEQFF
TRBJ1-2	TRBV10-3	many	-	TGTGCCATCAGTGAGTCGGCGGCAAATACTAACTATGGCTACACCTTC	CAISESAANTNYGYTF
TRBJ2-2	TRBV6-6	many	-	TGTGCCACCCGACCGGAGGGGGCGTATGGCGGGGAGCTGTTTTTT	CATRPEGAYGGELFF
TRBJ1-2	TRBV28	many	TRBD1	TGTGCCAGCAGGCGGACAGGGACGCAAACCTTC	CASRRTGTQTF
TRBJ1-6	TRBV5-6	many	TRBD1	TGTGCCAGCAGCTTCAGGGGGTCCGGTAATTCACCCCTCCACTTT	CASSFRGSGNSPLHF
TRBJ1-2	TRBV20-1	many	-	TGCAGTGCTAGCTCCTTTCTTAACTATGGCTACACCTTC	CSASSFLNYGYTF
TRBJ2-5	TRBV20-1	many	TRBD2	TGCAGTGCTACTGGGACTAGCCCAGAGACCCAGTACTTC	CSATGTSPETQYF
TRBJ2-3	TRBV20-1	many	TRBD2	TGCAGTGCTAGTCTGGCTAGCGGGGGCACAGATACGCAGTATTTT	CSASLASGGTDTQYF
TRBJ1-1	TRBV4-1	many	-	TGCGCCAGCAGCCAAGATAGAGGTTCTGAAGCTTTCTTT	CASSQDRGSEAFF
TRBJ2-1	TRBV3-1	many	-	TGTGCCAGCAGCCAAGCGGGGGCAAACAATGAGCAGTTCTTC	CASSQAGANNEQFF
TRBJ2-5	TRBV15	few	TRBD2	TGTGCCGCGAGGGAGGGCCAAGAGACCCAGTACTTC	CAAREGQETQYF
TRBJ1-4	TRBV18	many	TRBD1	TGTGCCAGCTCACGAGCCGGACAGGGGAATGAAAAACTGTTTTTT	CASSRAGQGNEKLFF
TRBJ2-7	TRBV6-5	many	-	TGTGCCAGCAGTTACTTTCAAGGTAACGAGCAGTACTTC	CASSYFQGNEQYF
TRBJ1-2	TRBV20-1	many	TRBD1	TGCAGTGCTAGAACCGGGACAGGGAACCATGGCTACACCTTC	CSARTGTGNHGYTF
TRBJ1-1	TRBV20-1	many	-	TGCAGTGCTAGAGATAACCAGGGGCATAGAACTGAAGCTTTCTTT	CSARDNQGHRTEAFF
TRBJ1-6	TRBV5-1	many	TRBD1	TGCGCCAGCAGCATACAGACCACAGGGGACGGTTCACCCCTCAACTTT	CASSIQTTGDGSPLNF